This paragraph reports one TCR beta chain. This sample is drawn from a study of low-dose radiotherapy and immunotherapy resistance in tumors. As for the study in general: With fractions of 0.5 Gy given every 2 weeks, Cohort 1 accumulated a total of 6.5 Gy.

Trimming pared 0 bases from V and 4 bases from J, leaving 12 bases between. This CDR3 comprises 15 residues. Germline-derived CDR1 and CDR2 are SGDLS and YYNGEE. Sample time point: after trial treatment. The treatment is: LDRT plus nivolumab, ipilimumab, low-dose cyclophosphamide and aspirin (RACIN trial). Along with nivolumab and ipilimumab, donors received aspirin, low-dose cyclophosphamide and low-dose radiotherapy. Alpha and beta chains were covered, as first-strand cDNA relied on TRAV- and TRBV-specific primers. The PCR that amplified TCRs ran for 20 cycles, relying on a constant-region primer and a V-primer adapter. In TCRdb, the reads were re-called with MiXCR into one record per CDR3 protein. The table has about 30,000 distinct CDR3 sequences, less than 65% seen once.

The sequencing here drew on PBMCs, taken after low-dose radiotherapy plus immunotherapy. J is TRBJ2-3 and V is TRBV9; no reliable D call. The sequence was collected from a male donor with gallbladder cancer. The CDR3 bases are TGTGCCAGCAGCGTAGGTCAGGTTGGATCAGATACGCAGTATTTT. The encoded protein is CASSVGQVGSDTQYF. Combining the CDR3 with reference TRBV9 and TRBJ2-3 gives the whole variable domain DSGVTQTPKHLITATGQRVTLRCSPRSGDLSVYWYQQSLDQGLQFLIQYYNGEERAKGNILERFSAQQFPDLHSELNLSSLELGDSALYFCASSVGQVGSDTQYFGPGTRLTVL.